This paragraph reports one T cell receptor (beta chain). CDR1 is KGHSH and CDR2 is LQKENI in the germline V gene. J was trimmed by 1 base and V by 1 base; bases with no gene match: 3. The CDR3 is 16 amino acids. These data come from a study of blood T cells in healthy people across ages. With a J-beta primer mix and a sample-barcoded 5' primer, a second PCR ran about 7 to 11 cycles. A single record per CDR3 protein comes from TCRdb applying MiXCR to the 5' RACE reads. This sample has hundreds of thousands of distinct CDR3 sequences, with about 25% found just once. The chain links TRBV18 to TRBJ2-5; 10 bases are shared with TRBD1. Sequenced material: blood. This TCR was sampled from a woman aged 70-85 years in good health. CDR3: CASSPLGQGFQETQYF. The CDR3 nucleotides read TGTGCCAGCTCACCACTGGGACAGGGGTTCCAAGAGACCCAGTACTTC.